These T cell receptor beta chains were read from a single sample in a study of blood T cell repertoires in COVID-19. TCRdb's table, derived via immunoSEQ multiplex PCR, lists solely in-frame clones and lacks some. Of 290,000 or so clones in the sample, approximately 92% were seen once. Sequenced material: PBMCs or T cells enriched from blood (not recorded which). Receptors originate from a woman in her 30s who had recovered from COVID-19. The conserved cysteine and the conserved F or W are not part of the CDR3 here. A D gene is named only where the DNA matches it firmly.

CDR3aa	d_gene	v_gene	j_gene
ATTAQGPTGELF	NA	TRBV19	TRBJ2-2
ASSPWTSQETQY	TRBD2	TRBV7-9	TRBJ2-5
ASSSSWAGGYGYT	NA	TRBV28	TRBJ1-2
ASSQVAGVGDTQY	TRBD2	TRBV14	TRBJ2-3
ASSPTRQVRNTEAF	NA	TRBV3-1/TRBV3-2	TRBJ1-1
ASSSKDRGWGNTEAF	TRBD1	TRBV5-4	TRBJ1-1
ASSPGQANYGYT	TRBD1	TRBV3-1/TRBV3-2	TRBJ1-2
ASSRLGSSGRSAREQF	TRBD2	TRBV4-2	TRBJ2-1
ASSPDPGQPNNQPQH	NA	TRBV18	TRBJ1-5
ASSSGRTSGFYEQY	TRBD2	TRBV5-1	TRBJ2-7
ASSLQGTNTEAF	NA	TRBV7-6	TRBJ1-1
ASTAPGTTGNTIY	NA	TRBV19	TRBJ1-3
AISEGTASSGNTIY	TRBD1	TRBV10-3	TRBJ1-3
AWTKGPWGDYGYT	NA	TRBV30	TRBJ1-2
ASSLAGGNSPLH	NA	TRBV5-4	TRBJ1-6
ASRVLTSGFSTGELF	TRBD2	TRBV5-1	TRBJ2-2
ASSFLAVHYNEQF	NA	TRBV5-6	TRBJ2-1
ASSLEGLADTQY	NA	TRBV5-1	TRBJ2-3
ASHSGTIDNEQF	TRBD2	TRBV5-1	TRBJ2-1
ASTVFPPGKYGYT	NA	TRBV27	TRBJ1-2
ASSPRAVGNQPQH	NA	TRBV28	TRBJ1-5
ASTPTSGRTGSKNIQY	TRBD2	TRBV19	TRBJ2-4
ASSKPGTGDFSPLH	NA	TRBV21-1	TRBJ1-6
ASRALGQGAWNEQF	TRBD1	TRBV5-1	TRBJ2-1
ASSLGAGGRYEQF	TRBD1	TRBV27	TRBJ2-1
ASSEVLAGKHEQY	TRBD2	TRBV5-8	TRBJ2-7
ASSRGDQETQY	NA	TRBV3-1/TRBV3-2	TRBJ2-5
ASSIPGVLMNTEAF	NA	TRBV19	TRBJ1-1
ASSYGQGASNEQF	TRBD1	TRBV6-5	TRBJ2-1
ASSHFTSGRRDTQY	TRBD2	TRBV3-1/TRBV3-2	TRBJ2-3